The present T cell receptor beta chain was sequenced within a study of T cell clonality in common variable immunodeficiency. Study-wide results and limits: CVID subjects shared fewer TCRbeta clones than healthy controls did.

This clone was recorded at least ten times. Its antigen is undetermined. Equal genomic DNA amounts from CVID and control samples were sequenced. Sequencing was performed with immunoSEQ multiplex PCR; in TCRdb, only in-frame clones are kept and a portion is missing. This set yields 40,000 to 50,000 clones and no singletons; the top ten hold about 10%. Patients and controls were mostly of Caucasian heritage. Blood samples were heparinized, about 4.5 to 9 ml per donor. The sample taken for sequencing was peripheral blood mononuclear cells. This sequence was found in a person aged 18 to 75 in good health.

The CDR3 loop is CSATGGAGTNEKLFF. CDR3 bases read: TGCAGTGCTACAGGGGGCGCAGGGACTAATGAAAAA. This chain joins TRBV20-1 and TRBJ1-4; 8 bases align to TRBD1. The read ends 3 residues early relative to the CDR3; the germline J gene fills the gap. The CDR3 is made up of 15 amino acids. Germline V gene sequence: CDR1 DFQATT, CDR2 SNEGSKA (reference sequence). The ends lost 4 bases at V and 2 bases at J; junction bases unmatched: 6.